This is a list of T cell receptor beta chains from one sample in a study of T cells in Graves' hyperthyroidism and ophthalmopathy. TCRdb fed the multiplex PCR reads into MiXCR, producing one record per CDR3 protein. Among about 380,000 distinct CDR3 sequences, about 13% were seen once, and the ten largest hold roughly 20%. Material: blood. These receptors were obtained from a man aged 25 to 40 with Graves' hyperthyroidism that later progressed to Graves' ophthalmopathy. CDR3s include the opening cysteine and the closing phenylalanine or tryptophan. The D gene is left open where the match is weak. Clone size is stated in some rows and not others, as once, few, many or a class when expanded.

clone size	V gene	D gene	J gene	CDR3 DNA	CDR3 protein
-	TRBV6-5	-	TRBJ2-3	TGTGCCAGCAGTTACCCCTCCCCGACAGATACGCAGTATTTT	CASSYPSPTDTQYF
many	TRBV28	TRBD1	TRBJ1-5	TGTGCCAGCAGTTTACAGGACAGGGTTTGGCAGCCCCAGCATTTT	CASSLQDRVWQPQHF
many	TRBV6-5	-	TRBJ2-7	TGTGCCAGCAGTTACTCGATTCGGCCAGGGAAGGCCGAGCAGTACTTC	CASSYSIRPGKAEQYF
-	TRBV6-1	-	TRBJ2-4	TGTGCCAGCAGCTACGATGCCCTAGCCAAAAACATTCAGTACTTC	CASSYDALAKNIQYF
many	TRBV19	TRBD1	TRBJ1-6	TGTGCCAGTCGAGGACAGGGGAATAATTCACCCCTCCACTTT	CASRGQGNNSPLHF
many	TRBV11-2	-	TRBJ1-5	TGTGCCAGCAGCTCCGGGAGCAATCAGCCCCAGCATTTT	CASSSGSNQPQHF
many	TRBV12-3/TRBV12-4	-	TRBJ1-1	TGTGCCAGCAGTTACGACGACTGGAACACTGAAGCTTTCTTT	CASSYDDWNTEAFF
many	TRBV5-1	-	TRBJ2-7	TGCGCCAGCACGCTCGCGGGCTCCTACGAGCAGTACTTC	CASTLAGSYEQYF
-	TRBV7-9	-	TRBJ2-5	TGTGCCAGCAGCCCGTCCCGGGACAGGGCGGGGGGTCACCAAGAGACCCAGTACTTC	CASSPSRDRAGGHQETQYF
few	TRBV7-8	-	TRBJ2-4	TGTGCCAGCAGCTCATCCAGGGTACCCAAAAACATTCAGTACTTC	CASSSSRVPKNIQYF
many	TRBV11-2	-	TRBJ1-3	TGTGCCAGCAGCCCCCGCGGGGGGTTGGGAAACACCATATATTTT	CASSPRGGLGNTIYF
once	TRBV3-1	-	TRBJ2-4	TGTGCCAGCAGTACGCTCGCCAGGAAGCACGGCAAAAACATTCAGTACTTC	CASSTLARKHGKNIQYF
few	TRBV27	TRBD1	TRBJ2-2	TGTGCCAGCAGTTTAATCCAGGGGGCGGTCGGGGAGCTGTTTTTT	CASSLIQGAVGELFF
many	TRBV11-2	-	TRBJ2-5	TGTGCCAGCAGCTTAGTCACAGGGTACGAGACCCAGTACTTC	CASSLVTGYETQYF
-	TRBV5-4	-	TRBJ2-7	TGTGCCGGCAGCTTTGGAGTCAGGGAGCAGTACTTC	CAGSFGVREQYF
many	TRBV9	TRBD1	TRBJ2-7	TGTGCCAGCAGCGCGATTCCCGGGACAGGGGTTTACGAGCAGTACTTC	CASSAIPGTGVYEQYF
few	TRBV3-1	-	TRBJ1-1	TGTGCCAGCAGCCGGCTTAGGGCAGAGGGAGCTTTCTTT	CASSRLRAEGAFF